This entry features one T cell receptor beta chain sequence. This sample was taken from a study of blood T cell repertoires in COVID-19. In germline, CDR1 is KGHDR, CDR2 SFDVKD. The CDR3 covers 14 residues. Germline trimming cut 4 bases from V and 6 bases from J; bases unmatched to any gene: 5. Authors' methods: Amplification of reference gene primers was used by the study to estimate nucleated cell counts. Here immunoSEQ multiplex PCR was the method, and the copy in TCRdb shows in-frame clones only, minus some. The DNA was the basis for D and trimming; V, J and clone size are from that table. The repertoire has approximately 54,000 clones, approximately 80% of them found once; the top ten carry roughly 5.5%.

Sequenced: peripheral blood. The TCR comes from a woman aged 55-70 years with acute or convalescent COVID-19. The chain couples TRBV24-1 to TRBJ1-5, with 7 bases matching TRBD1. CDR3 loop: CATSEPRGSQPQHF. CDR3 DNA sequence: TGTGCCACCAGTGAGCCCAGGGGGAGTCAGCCCCAGCATTTT.